This TCR beta chain was sequenced during a study of CD8 T cells in ankylosing spondylitis. As regards this clonotype: Its antigen is not known.

Trimming shortened V by 0 bases and J by 6 bases, and 11 bases separated the two germline ends. The CDR3 totals 14 residues. Study-level findings and limits: Ankylosing spondylitis blood appeared to be characterized by a TCR beta motif of eight highly homologous variants. Certain motif variants had earlier appeared in reactive arthritis synovial fluid and blood.

From the 5' RACE reads, TCRdb called clonotypes with MiXCR, one entry per CDR3 protein. The sample includes 700,000 to 1,000,000 distinct CDR3 sequences, approximately 12% of them seen just once. This receptor was obtained from a male donor with ankylosing spondylitis. Sequenced input: blood, either unsorted or a sorted T cell fraction (not recorded which). This chain links TRBV12-3 or TRBV12-4 with TRBJ1-1; D ambiguous. CDR3: CASSLARRVAEAFF. The DNA of the CDR3 is TGTGCCAGCAGTTTAGCCCGCCGTGTGGCTGAAGCTTTCTTT.